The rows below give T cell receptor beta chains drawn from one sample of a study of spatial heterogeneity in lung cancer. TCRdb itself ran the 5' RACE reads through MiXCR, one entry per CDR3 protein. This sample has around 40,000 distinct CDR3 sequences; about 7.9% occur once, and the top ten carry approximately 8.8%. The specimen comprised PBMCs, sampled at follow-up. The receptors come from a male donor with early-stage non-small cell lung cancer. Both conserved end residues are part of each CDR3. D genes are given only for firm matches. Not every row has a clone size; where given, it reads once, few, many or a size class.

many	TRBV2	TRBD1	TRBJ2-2	CASTGTDRGLGNTGELFF	TGTGCCAGCACCGGAACGGACAGGGGGCTAGGGAACACCGGGGAGCTGTTTTTT
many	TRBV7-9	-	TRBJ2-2	CASSSYFTDVNTGELFF	TGTGCCAGCAGCTCCTATTTCACGGACGTGAACACCGGGGAGCTGTTTTTT
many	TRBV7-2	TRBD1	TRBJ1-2	CASSPGQGQTYGYTF	TGTGCCAGCAGCCCCGGACAGGGCCAGACTTATGGCTACACCTTC
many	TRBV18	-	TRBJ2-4	CASSGLASSKNIQYF	TGTGCCAGCTCAGGCCTAGCGTCAAGCAAAAACATTCAGTACTTC
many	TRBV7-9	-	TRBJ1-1	CASSAQREAFF	TGTGCCAGCAGCGCACAGAGGGAAGCTTTCTTT
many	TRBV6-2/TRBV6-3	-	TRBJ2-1	CASSPSSSYNEQFF	TGTGCCAGCAGTCCCTCGAGCTCCTACAATGAGCAGTTCTTC
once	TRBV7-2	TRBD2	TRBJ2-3	CASQLAGGDTQYF	TGTGCCAGCCAACTAGCGGGGGGAGATACGCAGTATTTT
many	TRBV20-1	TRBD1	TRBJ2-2	CSARVTGDVTGELFF	TGCAGTGCTAGGGTGACAGGGGACGTCACCGGGGAGCTGTTTTTT
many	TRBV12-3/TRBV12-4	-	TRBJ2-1	CASSLVGGEQFF	TGTGCCAGCAGTTTAGTTGGGGGAGAGCAGTTCTTC
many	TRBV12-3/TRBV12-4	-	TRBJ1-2	CASTWGSVAYGYTF	TGTGCCAGCACTTGGGGATCAGTGGCCTATGGCTACACCTTC
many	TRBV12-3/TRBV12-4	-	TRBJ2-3	CATRGTADTQYF	TGTGCCACCAGGGGTACGGCAGATACGCAGTATTTT
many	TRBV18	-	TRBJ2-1	CASSFGEGNYGEQFF	TGTGCCAGCTCATTCGGCGAGGGGAACTATGGGGAGCAGTTCTTC
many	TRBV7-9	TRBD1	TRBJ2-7	CASSLEGQGLSEQYF	TGTGCCAGCAGCTTAGAGGGACAGGGGCTCAGCGAGCAGTACTTC
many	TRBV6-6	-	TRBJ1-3	CASIRDGQDSSGNTIYF	TGTGCCAGCATTAGAGATGGGCAGGACAGCTCTGGAAACACCATATATTTT
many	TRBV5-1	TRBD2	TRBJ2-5	CASSLSSVQGLVKTQYF	TGCGCCAGCAGCTTGAGTTCCGTCCAGGGACTAGTAAAGACCCAGTACTTC
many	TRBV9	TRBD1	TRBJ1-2	CASSLTDRPNYGYTF	TGTGCCAGCAGCCTAACGGACAGGCCTAACTATGGCTACACCTTC
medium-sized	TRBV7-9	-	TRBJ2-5	CASSLAVLETQYF	TGTGCCAGCAGCTTAGCTGTTTTGGAGACCCAGTACTTC
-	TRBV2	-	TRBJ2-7	CASSEALRGTYEQYF	TGTGCCAGCAGTGAAGCGTTAAGGGGGACCTACGAGCAGTACTTC
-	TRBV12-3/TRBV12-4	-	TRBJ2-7	CASSSRAYEQYF	TGTGCCAGCAGTTCAAGAGCCTACGAGCAGTACTTC
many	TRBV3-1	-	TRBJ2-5	CASSHSIESQYF	TGTGCCAGCAGCCATAGCATTGAGTCCCAGTACTTC
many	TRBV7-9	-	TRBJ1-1	CASSFEYQAEAFF	TGTGCCAGCAGCTTTGAATACCAGGCCGAAGCTTTCTTT
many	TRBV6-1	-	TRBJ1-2	CASSANSRRVQGNYGYTF	TGTGCCAGCAGTGCAAACTCCCGTCGAGTCCAGGGTAACTATGGCTACACCTTC
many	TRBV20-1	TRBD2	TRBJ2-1	CSGGGGNNEQFF	TGCAGTGGTGGCGGGGGAAACAATGAGCAGTTCTTC
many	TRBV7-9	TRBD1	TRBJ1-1	CASSTTGGITEAFF	TGTGCCAGCAGCACAACAGGGGGAATAACTGAAGCTTTCTTT
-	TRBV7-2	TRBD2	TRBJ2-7	CASSLALAGGEQYF	TGTGCCAGCAGCTTAGCGCTAGCGGGGGGTGAGCAGTACTTC
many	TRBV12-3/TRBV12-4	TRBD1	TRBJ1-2	CASRRDRASQGYTF	TGTGCCAGCAGGCGGGACAGGGCTTCTCAGGGCTACACCTTC
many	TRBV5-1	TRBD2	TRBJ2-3	CASSNRLAGGTDTQYF	TGCGCCAGCAGCAACCGACTAGCGGGGGGCACAGATACGCAGTATTTT
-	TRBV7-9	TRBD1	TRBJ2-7	CASSQGVDYEQYF	TGTGCCAGCAGCCAGGGGGTTGACTACGAGCAGTACTTC
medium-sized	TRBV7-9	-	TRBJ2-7	CASSPQESYEQYF	TGTGCCAGCAGCCCACAAGAGTCCTACGAGCAGTACTTC
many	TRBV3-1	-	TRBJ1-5	CASSRTAFGNQPQHF	TGTGCCAGCAGCCGGACCGCATTTGGCAATCAGCCCCAGCATTTT
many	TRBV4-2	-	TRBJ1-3	CASSPAGGDTIYF	TGTGCCAGCAGCCCCGCCGGGGGGGACACCATATATTTT
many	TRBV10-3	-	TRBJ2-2	CAISEPFLPGTGELFF	TGTGCCATCAGTGAGCCGTTTCTCCCGGGAACCGGGGAGCTGTTTTTT
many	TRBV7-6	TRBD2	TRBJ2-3	CASSLRSSGGREGQYF	TGTGCCAGCAGCTTACGATCTAGCGGGGGCCGGGAGGGGCAGTATTTT
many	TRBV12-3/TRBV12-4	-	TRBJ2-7	CASSLGWSSGKYF	TGTGCCAGCAGTCTAGGTTGGAGTTCAGGGAAGTACTTC
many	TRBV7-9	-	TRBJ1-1	CASIREGVGTEAFF	TGTGCCAGCATCCGCGAGGGCGTAGGCACTGAAGCTTTCTTT
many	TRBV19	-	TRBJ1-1	CASSIGWDDALNTEAFF	TGTGCCAGTAGTATAGGTTGGGACGACGCCTTGAACACTGAAGCTTTCTTT
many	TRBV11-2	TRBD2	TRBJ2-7	CASSTTSGAFYEQYF	TGTGCCAGCAGCACGACTAGCGGGGCGTTCTACGAGCAGTACTTC
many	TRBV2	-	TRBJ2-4	CASSGRGNMAF	TGTGCCAGCAGTGGGAGGGGCAATATGGCCTTC
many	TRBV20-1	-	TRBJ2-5	CSGWWGETQYF	TGCAGTGGGTGGTGGGGAGAGACCCAGTACTTC
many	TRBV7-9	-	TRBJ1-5	CASSHQGQPQHF	TGTGCCAGCAGCCATCAGGGTCAGCCCCAGCATTTT
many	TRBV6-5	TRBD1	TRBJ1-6	CASSYQGANSPLHF	TGTGCCAGCAGTTACCAGGGGGCTAATTCACCCCTCCACTTT
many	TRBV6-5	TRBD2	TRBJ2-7	CASGIAGGYEQYF	TGTGCCAGCGGAATAGCGGGGGGGTACGAGCAGTACTTC
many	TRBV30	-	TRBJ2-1	CAWTVFEDLNEQFF	TGTGCCTGGACCGTTTTTGAAGACTTGAATGAGCAGTTCTTC
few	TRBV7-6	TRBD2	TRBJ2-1	CASSVGGSYNEQFF	TGTGCCAGCAGCGTCGGGGGGTCCTACAATGAGCAGTTCTTC
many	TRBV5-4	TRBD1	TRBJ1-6	CASSGTGTDISPLHF	TGTGCCAGCAGCGGTACCGGGACAGACATCTCACCCCTCCACTTT
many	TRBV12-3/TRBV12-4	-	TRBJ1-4	CASSYSAGEKLFF	TGTGCCAGCAGTTATTCTGCGGGCGAAAAACTGTTTTTT
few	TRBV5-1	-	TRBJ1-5	CASSLYGAGQPQHF	TGCGCCAGCAGCTTGTACGGGGCCGGGCAGCCCCAGCATTTT
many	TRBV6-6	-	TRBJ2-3	CASSPGGSRGTDTQYF	TGTGCCAGCAGCCCCGGGGGTAGCAGGGGCACAGATACGCAGTATTTT
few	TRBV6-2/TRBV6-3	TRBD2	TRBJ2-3	CASSDGLAGGQDTQYF	TGTGCCAGCAGTGACGGACTAGCGGGGGGCCAAGATACGCAGTATTTT
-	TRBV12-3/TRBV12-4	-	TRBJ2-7	CASSPSLLAAATEQYF	TGTGCCAGCAGCCCCTCCCTATTAGCGGCTGCTACCGAGCAGTACTTC
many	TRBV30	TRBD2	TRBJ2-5	CAWSSAGVLRETQYF	TGTGCCTGGAGCTCAGCGGGGGTCTTGCGAGAGACCCAGTACTTC
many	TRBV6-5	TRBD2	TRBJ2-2	CASRRLAYNGELFF	TGTGCCAGCAGGCGACTAGCGTATAACGGGGAGCTGTTTTTT
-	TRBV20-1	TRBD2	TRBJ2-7	CSARVVTSGDEQYF	TGCAGTGCTAGAGTCGTGACTAGCGGGGACGAGCAGTACTTC
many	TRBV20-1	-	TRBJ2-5	CSAEKRGFQETQYF	TGCAGTGCCGAGAAGAGGGGGTTTCAAGAGACCCAGTACTTC
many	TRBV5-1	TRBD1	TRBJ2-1	CASSLGQGSYNEQFF	TGCGCCAGCAGCTTGGGACAGGGTTCCTACAATGAGCAGTTCTTC